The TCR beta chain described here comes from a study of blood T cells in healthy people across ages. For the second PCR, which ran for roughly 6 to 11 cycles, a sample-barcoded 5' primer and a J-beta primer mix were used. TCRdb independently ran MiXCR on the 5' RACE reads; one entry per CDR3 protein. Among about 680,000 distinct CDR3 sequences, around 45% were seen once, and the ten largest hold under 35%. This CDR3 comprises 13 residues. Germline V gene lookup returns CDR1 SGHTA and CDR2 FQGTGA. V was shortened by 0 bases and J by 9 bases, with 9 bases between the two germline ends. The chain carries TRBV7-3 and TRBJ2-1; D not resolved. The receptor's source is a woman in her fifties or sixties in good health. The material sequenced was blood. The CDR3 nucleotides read TGTGCCAGCAGCTTAACGACCTCCGGTGAGCAGTTCTTC. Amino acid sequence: CASSLTTSGEQFF.